This is a list of T cell receptor beta chains from one sample in a study of vaccination and CD4 T cells after COVID-19. TCRdb analysed the PCR reads with MiXCR anew, one entry per CDR3 protein. The sample records several thousand distinct CDR3 sequences, around 49% being singletons. Which antigens these TCRs recognize remains unknown. The sequenced sample consisted of CD4+ T cells from blood, cultured in vitro. These receptors originate from a human donor in good health. The CDR3 runs from the conserved cysteine through the conserved F or W. A D gene is named only where the DNA matches it firmly. Some rows mark clone size as missing; the rest say once, few, many or name a class of expanded clone.

TRBJ1-1 | . | . | TRBV20-1 | TGCAGTGCTAGAGGTGATTTAGGTCTTTGGGCTTTCTTT | CSARGDLGLWAFF
TRBJ2-7 | once | . | TRBV21-1 | TGTGCCAGCAGCAGACCTAGCGGGGGGGCCCACGAGCAGTACTTC | CASSRPSGGAHEQYF
TRBJ1-2 | few | . | TRBV6-1 | TGTGCCAGCAGCCCAGAACCCGGGAACTATGGCTACACCTTC | CASSPEPGNYGYTF
TRBJ2-1 | once | . | TRBV4-3 | TGCGCCAGCAGCCAAGATCGCCAGACACTTTTCCGCAATGAGCAGTTCTTC | CASSQDRQTLFRNEQFF
TRBJ2-5 | few | . | TRBV6-2/TRBV6-3 | TGTGCCAGCAGTTACTCGAGACTACCCATTAAGACCCAGTACTTC | CASSYSRLPIKTQYF
TRBJ1-1 | . | . | TRBV10-2 | TGCGCCAGCAGCGAAGGCAAGGGAGGGTACACTGAAGCTTTCTTT | CASSEGKGGYTEAFF
TRBJ2-4 | . | TRBD1 | TRBV27 | TGTGCCAGCAGTCCCCGGACAGGGCTGGTTATTGAATACATTCAGTACTTC | CASSPRTGLVIEYIQYF
TRBJ1-1 | . | . | TRBV12-3/TRBV12-4 | TGTGCCAGCAGTTCCGGTTATGAAGCTTTCTTT | CASSSGYEAFF
TRBJ2-5 | . | . | TRBV5-4 | TGTGCCAGCAGCCCCCTGGCAGGGGTCCAAGAGACCCAGTACTTC | CASSPLAGVQETQYF
TRBJ1-1 | . | . | TRBV10-3 | TGTGCCATCAGTGACTCGACAGGGAACACTGAAGCTTTCTTT | CAISDSTGNTEAFF
TRBJ2-7 | . | TRBD2 | TRBV6-5 | TGTGCCAGCAGTTACTCGCGGCTAGCGGGCTACGAGCAGTACTTC | CASSYSRLAGYEQYF
TRBJ1-5 | few | . | TRBV19 | TGTGCCAGTAGTAAGGCGGAAGCGCCCCAGCATTTT | CASSKAEAPQHF
TRBJ1-1 | few | . | TRBV27 | TGTGCCAGCAGTTTACGTCGAATGAACACTGAAGCTTTCTTT | CASSLRRMNTEAFF